Sequencing of this T cell receptor beta chain was carried out in a study of shared T cell receptors in the human thymus. Clones were sequenced by immunoSEQ multiplex PCR, and TCRdb holds only the in-frame ones, with some missing. The sample has about 660,000 clones; more than 75% are singletons. This CDR3 is 12 amino acids long. These data are also associated with another study on human thymus T cells. From that report: The people who donated were healthy Finnish babies having corrective surgery for congenital heart defects. Thymic tissue was derived from resections collected during corrective heart surgery. Thymic and blood repertoires seemed to show skewed V and J gene use. Unrelated individuals had highly overlapping thymic repertoires, as reported in related research.

The chain carries TRBV21-1 and TRBJ2-7; the DNA was not used to check the table's D call, TRBD2. TRBV21-1 corresponds to a pseudogene. This TCR came from a boy in the first two years of life with a congenital heart defect. Source material: thymocytes. DNA for the CDR3: TGTGCCAGCAGGAGGGAATGGTGCGAGCAGTACTTC. It specifies CASRREWCEQYF.